This TCR beta chain was recovered during a study of Ad26.COV2.S vaccination and SARS-CoV-2 variants. Study-level background: A participant enrolled in the COV1001 Ad26.COV2.S trial arm provided the sample. Ad26.COV2.S, an intramuscular injection, was given once or twice 56 days apart.

Treatment noted: 15 to 20 received Ad26.COV2.S at low or high dose, single or two shots; several received placebo; per-sample allocation not given. After the first vaccine or placebo injection, samples were drawn on day 63. Here immunoSEQ multiplex PCR was the method, and the copy in TCRdb shows in-frame clones only, minus some. The sample includes roughly 460,000 clones, 80% to 90% of them seen just once. Germline V lookup: CDR1 SGHKS, CDR2 YYEKEE (reference sequence). V lost 5 bases to trimming and J lost 9 bases, with 18 bases between them. CDR3 length: 14 residues. This clone was seen a handful of times.

Sequences were derived from peripheral blood, sampled in a trial of Ad26.COV2.S vaccine versus placebo. This clonotype originated in a person aged 18-65 years who received the Ad26.COV2.S COVID-19 vaccine or a placebo. V is TRBV5-5 and J is TRBJ2-1; the D gene is possibly TRBD2 (5 bases). The DNA of the CDR3 is TGTGCCAGCAGACTAAACGCGGGTTTGGGTGAGCAGTTCTTC. This encodes CASRLNAGLGEQFF.